This T cell receptor (beta chain) came from a study of regulatory T cells in long-lasting Graves disease (dated by TCRdb to the early 2020s). Regarding the complete study: In the newly diagnosed Graves' disease group, patients had been taking antithyroid drugs for less than 3 months. Peripheral blood TCR sequencing and RNA sequencing compared persistent Graves' disease patients with newly diagnosed Graves' disease patients. The study was registered as a clinical trial and conducted in China. A total of some 35 samples underwent TCR sequencing, from around 13 patients with persistent Graves' disease and some 20 patients with newly diagnosed Graves' disease. The paper's findings and limits, for the study overall: The authors acknowledged the small sample size as a limitation that may reduce accuracy. Sequencing and analysis were limited to the TCR beta chain. Compared with newly diagnosed patients, persistent Graves' disease patients had lower TCR Shannon entropy and fewer highly expanded clones, which suggests clonal expansion. Only peripheral blood was studied, because thyroid tissue, the primary lesion, was inaccessible. Patients with persistent disease shared more public clonotypes (around 2,500) than newly diagnosed patients did (around 980). Persistent disease showed preferential use of TRBV28, TRBJ1-2 and TRBJ2-5, whereas newly diagnosed disease favored TRBV20-1 and TRBJ2-1.

This specimen's time point label, per the study, means: newly diagnosed GD, antithyroid drugs for less than 3 months. RNA was extracted from PBMCs in TRIzol for both TCR sequencing and RNA sequencing. The diagnosis of Graves' disease was made according to American Thyroid Association guidelines. Patients for the study were recruited at an endocrinology department in Xi'an, China. Each patient gave about 10 milliliters of peripheral blood, collected in an EDTA anticoagulant tube. Ficoll Paque Plus density gradient separation was used to isolate PBMCs, and no additional T cell sorting was done. An Agilent 2100 Bioanalyzer and agarose gel were used to check RNA quality, and a NanoDrop 2000 was used to measure RNA concentration. Library creation used multiplex PCR. The sequencer listed for this sample is Illumina HiSeq 4000. iRepertoire HTBI primers and Arm-PCR amplification of CDR3 regions were used to construct TCR beta libraries. PCR products were gel purified before sequencing. The study's own analysis went as follows. Gene usage analysis of CDR3 amino acid clonotypes used the roughly 62 TRBV and about 14 TRBJ segments found across samples. COPE and FqMerger were used to merge filtered high-quality paired reads into contigs. BLAST was used to align contigs to the IMGT TRBV, TRBD and TRBJ reference genes, and CDR3 was defined following IMGT. Highly expanded clones were defined as clonotypes with a frequency above 0.1%. Shannon entropy served as the measure of repertoire diversity, while the Gini coefficient captured V-J evenness. A clonotype was considered public if more than one individual shared it. TCRdb reprocessing: public reads trimmed at Q25 with fastp, clones called with MiXCR, in-frame beta chains kept. Rows merge per CDR3 protein into single entries with the most common DNA and genes. For this entry, the V and J calls and clone size follow TCRdb and not the study's own pipeline. The sample table lists 440,000 or so distinct CDR3 sequences, just under 15% of them with a count of one. In total, the top ten clones hold approximately 15% of the sample.

Sequences DFQATT (CDR1) and SNEGSKA (CDR2) are obtained from the germline V gene (reference sequence). V and J are trimmed by 2 bases and 6 bases, and the gene matches miss 4 bases of the junction. The CDR3, from cysteine to phenylalanine, totals 14 residues. Solely the CDR3 DNA is kept, with 42 bases framed from the first base. As for this clonotype: Its antigen is unknown. No base-level quality is on record; no much larger clone is a single base apart.

These data also featured in a second study, about T cells in Graves' hyperthyroidism and ophthalmopathy. Per that second paper: Graves' hyperthyroidism was defined as stable when no progression to ophthalmopathy occurred over 18 months of follow-up. The hyperthyroidism patients were between 18 and 65 years old and newly diagnosed, with a disease duration of less than 2 months. The study excluded patients with uncontrolled infections, other autoimmune diseases, pregnancy or lactation. Diagnoses were established on the basis of clinical symptoms, serum thyroxine and TRAb, thyroid ultrasound, and orbital computed tomography. The TCR CDR3 was subjected to a first round of RT-PCR using the HTBI primer set and the Qiagen OneStep RT-PCR kit. Most expanded thyroid clonotypes (frequency above 0.001) were also found in blood, which suggests that blood repertoires may mirror thyroid immune responses. A 13 V-J signature model separated ophthalmopathy from stable hyperthyroidism, with about 88% sensitivity and about 81% specificity in cross-validation and 80%/75% in testing. In validation, progression to ophthalmopathy was predicted by the model with around 71% sensitivity and 72.22% specificity, a median of about 6.8 months before onset. To identify distinguishing TCR V-J signatures, a discovery cohort of around 100 patients was used, comprising fewer than 45 with Graves' ophthalmopathy and approximately 57 with stable Graves' hyperthyroidism. Whether ophthalmopathy could be predicted prospectively was tested in an independent validation cohort made up of 18 to 20 hyperthyroidism patients plus 17 patients who later progressed to ophthalmopathy. The roughly 91 discovery patients were randomly divided into training and test sets at a 7:3 ratio. In six Graves' hyperthyroidism patients, the study also compared T-cell repertoires from thyroid tissue with T-cell repertoires from blood. After sampling, hyperthyroidism patients received methimazole starting at 30 mg daily, and ophthalmopathy patients received high-dose intravenous methylprednisolone. A second multiplex PCR round built the libraries, followed by size selection and purification. The libraries were sequenced on an Illumina HiSeq2000 using paired-end 100 bp reads. SOAPnuke was used to process the raw data, throwing out any read that contained adapters or uncalled bases, had a mean Phred below 15, or lacked an exact constant-primer or identifier match. High-quality paired reads were merged with COPE v1.2.5, and unique nucleotide sequences were defined as clonotypes. Clonotypes were aligned to IMGT TRBV, TRBD and TRBJ reference segments using MiTCR v1.1. The analysis was restricted to V-J combinations with a frequency above 0.0001, which together covered 99.2% of the repertoires. A TCS score was defined as the ratio of F50 (clonal expansion) to E x V (chaos), with BLOSUM62-based TCRdist applied between CDR3 peptides within each V-J. Welch's t-statistics and random forest reduced roughly 540 V-J features to 13, which were used in a naive Bayes classifier (R e1071). Sample size was not statistically predetermined, and investigators were not blinded to group allocation. TCR Vbeta CDR3 sequencing of 135 peripheral blood samples (over 40 ophthalmopathy, roughly 74 hyperthyroidism and some 17 progressor patients) is reported in the paper.

The sample here was peripheral blood mononuclear cells (PBMCs), taken at new diagnosis, from a patient treated with antithyroid drugs. This receptor chain uses TRBV20-1 and TRBJ2-2, with TRBD2 identical over 9 junction bases. This clonotype was obtained from a woman younger than 45 with Graves disease. Donor details come from another sample of the same person, matched by shared clones. The sequence in DNA is TGCAGTGCTAGAATAGCGGGAGTCTCCGGGGAGCTGTTTTTT. The resulting protein is CSARIAGVSGELFF.